This T cell receptor beta chain came from a study of shared clonotypes between healthy human individuals. Study background: CD4 naive cells filled three plates per donor, CD4 memory three, CD8 naive two and CD8 memory one.

Profiled with immunoSEQ multiplex PCR; TCRdb holds only in-frame clones, not every one. The profile shows millions of clones, about 95% of them singletons. CD45RO negativity and positive selection for CCR7 defined naive CD8 cells, a population that excluded terminally differentiated effector memory CD45RA+ cells. This CDR3 spans 14 amino acids. V lost 5 bases and J 6 bases, leaving 16 bases between the germline ends. The germline V gene has CDR1 SGHDT and CDR2 YYEEEE. The sample comprised naive CD8+ T cells sorted from blood. The receptor's source is a young man in good health. The gene calls are TRBV5-6 and TRBJ2-3, with D perhaps TRBD2 (6 bases). The CDR3 bases are TGTGCCAGCAGTCTGCGGGGTCCGGTGGATACGCAGTATTTT. Translation: CASSLRGPVDTQYF.